This T cell receptor beta chain was captured in a study of a mutant IDH1 vaccine in newly diagnosed glioma (dated by TCRdb to the early 2020s). The study in broad terms: Of the roughly 33 treated patients, about 60% were male and about 38% were female, and the mean age was approximately 39 years. Prior to enrollment, patients had been given standard therapy consisting of radiotherapy alone, temozolomide alone, or radiochemotherapy with temozolomide, with the combination given to most patients. Peripheral blood samples were drawn at six visits, namely V03 (baseline), V05, V07, V10, V12 and V13. Longitudinal TCRB deep sequencing was performed for around 23 treated patients wherever samples were available for exploratory analyses.

Study-wide conclusions, independent of this receptor: The authors noted that analyses of patient blood samples could not be reproduced because of sample limitations. Vaccine-induced immune responses across multiple MHC alleles were detected in 85% to 95% of patients. Selection of PBMC samples for TCRB deep sequencing was based on availability. Changes in the top peripheral T cell clonotypes picked up by TCRB sequencing did not appear to be linked to pseudoprogression.

Libraries were built with the immunoSEQ multiplex PCR assay. The hsTCRB Kit was used according to the manufacturer's protocol to amplify rearranged TCR beta chain sequences. TCRB libraries were sequenced on an Illumina MiSeq. Regarding the original processing steps: The kit vendor's proprietary platform handled demultiplexing, trimming and gene mapping. Held by TCRdb, this immuneACCESS table contains in-frame sequences only and omits some clones. Under half of the omission traces to an unresolved V gene where checked; the cause of the rest is unknown. V, J and clone size were drawn from that table, and D and trimming were deduced from the DNA. The sample profile shows about 16,000 clones; around 95% of them were found once. 3.6% of the sample comes from the top ten. A word on this clone: No cognate antigen has been identified for it. Qualities for individual bases were not recorded, and no much larger clone is one base off.

The time point label of this sample denotes: baseline, week 1 (first vaccination visit). The meaning of the sample's treatment or condition label: pre-vaccination baseline after standard-of-care therapy. All donors had newly diagnosed IDH1-mutant astrocytomas of WHO grade 3 or 4 that showed loss of nuclear ATRX. The samples were drawn from NOA16, a multicentre, single-arm, open-label phase I trial in Germany that tested a mutant IDH1 peptide vaccine in humans for the first time. Blood drawn at visit V03 was used as the baseline sample for immunogenicity testing. The DNeasy Blood and Tissue Kit was used to extract genomic DNA from EDTA blood for TCRB sequencing. The TCR sequence derives from a woman under 30 with glioma. Some clones in this sample may be carry-over from other donors' samples. Source: peripheral blood mononuclear cells (PBMCs), taken from a glioma patient treated with radiotherapy, temozolomide or both.

The nucleotide sequence is given as TGTGCCAGCAGTGATACGTCAGCGGGTGATTGGGAGACCCAGTACTTC. Its translation is CASSDTSAGDWETQYF. The receptor chain draws on TRBV2 and TRBJ2-5; a weak D assignment points to TRBD2 (6 bases agree). V gives up 3 bases and J gives up 5 bases, and the segment between their germline ends measures 19 bases. CDR1 is given as SNHLY and CDR2 as FYNNEI, both from the germline V gene. The CDR3 covers 16 residues, taking in both the cysteine and the phenylalanine. Only the CDR3 region is kept as DNA, spanning 48 bases read in frame from base 1. The full variable domain, completed from the reference TRBV2 and TRBJ2-5 proteins outside the CDR3, reads EPEVTQTPSHQVTQMGQEVILRCVPISNHLYFYWYRQILGQKVEFLVSFYNNEISEKSEIFDDQFSVERPDGSNFTLKIRSTKLEDSAMYFCASSDTSAGDWETQYFGPGTRLLVL.